Listed below are T cell receptor beta chains from one sample, sequenced in a study of blood T cells in healthy people across ages. TCRdb analysed the 5' RACE reads with MiXCR anew, one entry per CDR3 protein. The data show about a million distinct CDR3 sequences, roughly 51% seen once. The sequenced sample was blood. These receptors were taken from a woman in her sixties or seventies in good health. Both conserved end residues are part of each CDR3. D genes are given only for firm matches. Size tells how often a clone was seen (once, few, many) or the class of an expanded clone, and some rows leave it out.

clone_size j_call v_call d_call cdr3_aa cdr3_nt
. TRBJ2-7 TRBV6-2/TRBV6-3 . CASSKMGGSYNEQYF TGTGCCAGCAGTAAAATGGGTGGTTCCTACAATGAGCAGTACTTC
. TRBJ1-5 TRBV4-1 . CASSQVLGHSSYSNQPQHF TGCGCCAGCAGCCAAGTTTTAGGGCATAGCTCATATAGCAATCAGCCCCAGCATTTT
. TRBJ1-5 TRBV5-1 TRBD1 CASSSGTGGEQPQHF TGCGCCAGCAGCTCCGGGACAGGCGGGGAGCAGCCCCAGCATTTT
. TRBJ2-1 TRBV20-1 TRBD2 CSARSLAGAYNEQFF TGCAGTGCTAGGTCACTAGCGGGGGCTTACAATGAGCAGTTCTTC
. TRBJ2-1 TRBV4-3 TRBD2 CASSQEGLAGGLSYNEQFF TGCGCCAGCAGCCAAGAGGGACTAGCGGGAGGGCTCTCCTACAATGAGCAGTTCTTC
few TRBJ2-7 TRBV20-1 TRBD2 CSARGPLGEGREQYF TGCAGTGCTAGAGGACCCCTGGGGGAGGGACGGGAGCAGTACTTC
. TRBJ2-5 TRBV2 . CASSEDSRLSGETQYF TGTGCCAGCAGTGAAGATAGTAGGTTGAGCGGGGAGACCCAGTACTTC
. TRBJ2-3 TRBV7-8 . CASSLRFQPSTDTQYF TGTGCCAGCAGCTTGAGGTTCCAGCCTAGCACAGATACGCAGTATTTT
many TRBJ1-5 TRBV12-3/TRBV12-4 TRBD1 CASREQGEVGPQHF TGTGCCAGCAGAGAACAGGGGGAAGTTGGTCCCCAGCATTTT
. TRBJ1-2 TRBV5-6 . CASSLRSAYYGYTF TGTGCCAGCAGCTTGCGTTCCGCATACTATGGCTACACCTTC
. TRBJ2-7 TRBV6-5 . CASSPDGQSAYGQYF TGTGCCAGCAGTCCGGATGGACAGTCGGCCTACGGGCAGTACTTC
few TRBJ2-7 TRBV7-9 . CASSPVGVEYEQYF TGTGCCAGCAGCCCCGTGGGAGTGGAATACGAGCAGTACTTC
. TRBJ2-5 TRBV2 . CASVSGETQYF TGTGCCAGCGTGTCGGGGGAGACCCAGTACTTC
. TRBJ1-1 TRBV20-1 TRBD1 CSAPNLDRGTEAFF TGCAGTGCTCCTAACCTGGACAGGGGTACTGAAGCTTTCTTT
few TRBJ2-7 TRBV20-1 TRBD2 CSASGTSGTYEQYF TGCAGTGCTTCCGGGACTAGCGGGACCTACGAGCAGTACTTC
many TRBJ2-7 TRBV29-1 TRBD1 CSVGEGAREQYF TGCAGCGTTGGTGAGGGGGCGCGAGAGCAGTACTTC
. TRBJ2-3 TRBV3-1 . CASSQDVDTQYF TGTGCCAGCAGCCAAGATGTGGATACGCAGTATTTT